This TCR beta chain is drawn from a study of monozygotic twins with inflammatory bowel disease. Samples each yielded cDNA through eight separate reactions. TCRdb re-called the 5' RACE reads; every CDR3 protein appears as one record, without DNA. The table for this sample gives hundreds of thousands of distinct CDR3 sequences. In germline, CDR1 is DFQATT, CDR2 SNEGSKA (reference sequence). CDR3 size: 16 residues. Each donor gave 2.5 ml of peripheral blood. The V and J genes are TRBV20-1 and TRBJ2-3; with no DNA, the TCRdb D assignment of TRBD2 cannot be verified. Material for sequencing was blood. The sequence was collected from a human donor with ulcerative colitis or Crohn's disease, or a healthy co-twin of an affected twin (not recorded which). The CDR3 region is CSAPTVLAGGGDTQYF.